This entry lists 7 T cell receptor beta chains sequenced from one sample in a study of T cell responses to AZD1222 COVID-19 vaccine (dated by TCRdb to about 2021). Libraries were built with the immunoSEQ multiplex PCR assay. Sourced from immuneACCESS, this table was stored by TCRdb with only in-frame sequences that have V and J called. A share of the clones is absent; for the studies checked, an unresolved V gene accounts for under half, and the remainder has no known explanation. The sample yields roughly 100,000 clones; 75% to 90% were counted once. In total, the top ten clones hold more than 40% of the sample. This sample's time point label indicates: about 28 days (+/-7) after the second vaccine dose. Sample: peripheral blood, taken 28 days after the second AZD1222 dose. The source is an adult who received the AZD1222 COVID-19 vaccine.

The chain links TRBV6-6 to TRBJ1-1, with 7 bases aligning to TRBD1. J was trimmed by 1 base and V by 2 bases; bases with no gene match: 4. The germline V gene encodes CDR1 MNHNY and CDR2 SVGAGI (reference sequence). This CDR3 comprises 15 residues. DNA of the CDR3: TGTGCCAGCAGTTACGGGCAGGGGGGGAACACTGAAGCTTTCTTT. It specifies CASSYGQGGNTEAFF.

DNA of the CDR3: TGTGCCAGCAGCTCACAGGGTGCAGTGGGCACCGGGGAGCTGTTTTTT. It encodes CASSSQGAVGTGELFF. This chain joins TRBV7-3 and TRBJ2-2; tentative D call: TRBD1 (6 bases). The V and J ends lost 4 bases and 4 bases respectively, with 16 bases between them. The germline V gene has CDR1 SGHTA and CDR2 FQGTGA. This CDR3 has 16 amino acids.

The chain combines TRBV28 with TRBJ1-4; D is unclear. V was cut by 2 bases and J by 0 bases, with 7 bases left in between. The CDR3 is made up of 15 amino acids. Germline CDR1 and CDR2: MDHEN and SYDVKM. The CDR3 loop is CASSLGSTTNEKLFF. DNA for the CDR3: TGTGCCAGCAGTTTAGGGTCGACAACTAATGAAAAACTGTTTTTT.

The chain uses TRBV28 and TRBJ2-1; D possibly corresponds to TRBD1 (6 bases). CDR3 length equals 15 residues. Trimming removed 11 bases from V and 4 bases from J, with 21 bases in between. Germline V lookup: CDR1 MDHEN, CDR2 SYDVKM. As DNA, the CDR3 is TGTGCCGCTAATTCAGACCGGGACATATACAATGAGCAGTTCTTC. Translated, it gives CAANSDRDIYNEQFF.

The genes are TRBV28 and TRBJ2-3; D may be TRBD2 (5 bases). The germline gives CDR1 MDHEN, CDR2 SYDVKM. The length of the CDR3 is 15 residues. The ends were cut back, 4 bases at V and 5 bases at J, with 16 bases in the middle. Here the CDR3 reads CASSSRWNEGDTQYF. The CDR3 bases are TGTGCCAGCAGTTCCCGATGGAACGAGGGAGATACGCAGTATTTT.

The chain joins TRBV5-1 to TRBJ2-2; the match to TRBD1 covers 11 bases. The junction had 4 bases not matched to a gene; V was cut back by 3 bases and J by 6 bases. Germline loops: CDR1 SGHRS, CDR2 YFSETQ. The CDR3 loop spans 15 amino acids. CDR3 sequence (DNA): TGCGCCAGCAGCTCGGGACAGGGGGTTTCCGGGGAGCTGTTTTTT. This translates into CASSSGQGVSGELFF.

The CDR3 DNA reads as TGTGCCAGCAGTCCGTACAGGGAAGAGACCCAGTACTTC. It yields the protein CASSPYREETQYF. The rearrangement joins TRBV27 to TRBJ2-5, with D maybe TRBD1 (6 bases). The CDR3 has 13 residues. V lost 5 bases and J lost 3, with 10 bases in between. CDR1 and CDR2 from the germline V gene are MNHEY and SMNVEV (reference sequence).